The clone carrying this TCR beta chain was picked up a small number of times. Its antigen is unidentified. Using its own MiXCR run on the RT-PCR reads, TCRdb lists one record per CDR3 protein. Among 450,000 to 500,000 distinct CDR3 sequences listed, roughly 9.7% were seen once. These data come from a study of response to subunit inactivated influenza vaccine. Study results and caveats: The authors put forward the suggestion that each seasonal influenza vaccination may bring in only a limited number of new T cells.

This TCR came from a man aged 45-60 years who received an inactivated influenza vaccine. The sample here was PBMCs from blood, taken more than 35 days after vaccination.

The CDR3 is CASSFYGTPPYEQYF. In DNA form, the CDR3 reads TGTGCCAGCAGCTTCTACGGGACGCCACCCTACGAGCAGTACTTC. The V call is TRBV5-6, the J call TRBJ2-7, with D perhaps given as TRBD1 or TRBD2 (5 bases each). Germline V gene lookup returns CDR1 SGHDT and CDR2 YYEEEE. This CDR3 spans 15 amino acids. Trimming took off 2 bases at V and 2 bases at J, with 14 bases between the two ends.